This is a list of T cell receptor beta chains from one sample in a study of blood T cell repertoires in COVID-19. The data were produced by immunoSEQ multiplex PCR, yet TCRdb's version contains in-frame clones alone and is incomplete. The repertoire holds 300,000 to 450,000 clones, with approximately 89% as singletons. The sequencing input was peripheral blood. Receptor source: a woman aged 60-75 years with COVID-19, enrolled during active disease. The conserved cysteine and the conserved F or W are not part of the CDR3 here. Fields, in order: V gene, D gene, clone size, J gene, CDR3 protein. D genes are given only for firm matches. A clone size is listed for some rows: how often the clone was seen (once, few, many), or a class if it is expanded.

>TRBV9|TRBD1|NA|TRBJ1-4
ASSADRSFEKLF
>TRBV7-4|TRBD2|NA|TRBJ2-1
ASSLMAGVNEQF
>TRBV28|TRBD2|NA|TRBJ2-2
ASGYGGGGTGELF
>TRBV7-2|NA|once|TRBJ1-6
ASSLPRDIRRSSPLH
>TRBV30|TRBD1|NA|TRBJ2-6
AWSSGGGGGANVLT
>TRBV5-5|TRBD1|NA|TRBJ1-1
ASTPRGQMNTEAF
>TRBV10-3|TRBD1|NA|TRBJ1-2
AISESTGTGRNYGYT
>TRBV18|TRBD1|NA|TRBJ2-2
ASRGPSTGELF
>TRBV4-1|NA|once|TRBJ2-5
ASSQDVGGRETQY
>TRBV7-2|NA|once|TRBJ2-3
ASSLGSTDTQY
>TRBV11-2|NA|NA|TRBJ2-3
ASSSGDVDTDTQY
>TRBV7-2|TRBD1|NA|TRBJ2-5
ASSSDRGSRETQY
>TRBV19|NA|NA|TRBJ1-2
ASSRTRDYGYT
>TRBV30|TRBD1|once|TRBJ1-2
AWSQTGDGYT
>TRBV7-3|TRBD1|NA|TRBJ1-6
ASSLLSQGRSPLH
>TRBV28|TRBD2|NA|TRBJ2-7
ASYTLGSGGTYEQY
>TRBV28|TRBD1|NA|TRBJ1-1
ASSPPGGITEAF
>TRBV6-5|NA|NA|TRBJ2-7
ASSYSVTDSYEQY
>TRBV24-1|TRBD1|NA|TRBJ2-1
ATSDVSYGTGGGNEQF
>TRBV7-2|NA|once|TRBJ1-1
ASSPTGQGGTEAF
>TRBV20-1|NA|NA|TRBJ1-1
SAGNTEAF
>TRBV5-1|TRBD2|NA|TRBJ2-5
ASSRGVETQY
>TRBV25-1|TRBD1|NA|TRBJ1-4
ASSETSGTGSEKLF
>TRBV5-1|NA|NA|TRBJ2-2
ASSLMLGDTGELF
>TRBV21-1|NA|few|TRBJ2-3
ASRAQLAVTDTQY
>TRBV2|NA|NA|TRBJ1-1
ASQDSPEAF
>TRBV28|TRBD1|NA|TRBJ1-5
ASSPPGGGNQPQH
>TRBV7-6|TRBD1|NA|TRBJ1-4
ASSRRQGSYEKLF
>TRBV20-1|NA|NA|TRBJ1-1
SAELNTEAF
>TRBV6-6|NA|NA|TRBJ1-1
ASSSTTGGGEAF
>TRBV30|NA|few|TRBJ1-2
AWSVSVGGGYT
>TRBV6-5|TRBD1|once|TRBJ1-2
ASRRDRNYGYT
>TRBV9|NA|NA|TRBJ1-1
ASSVTLEDTEAF
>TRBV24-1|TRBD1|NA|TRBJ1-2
ATGQGAHGYT
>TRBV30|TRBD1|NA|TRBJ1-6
AWSRDSSYNSPLH
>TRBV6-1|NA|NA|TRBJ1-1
ASSEAGGPREAF
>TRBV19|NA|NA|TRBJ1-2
ASSNAGTENGYT
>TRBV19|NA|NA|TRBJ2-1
ASSIRTVTYNEQF
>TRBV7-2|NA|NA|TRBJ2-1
ASSLDGQSRNEQF
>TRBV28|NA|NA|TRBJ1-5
ASSLTQFGIQH
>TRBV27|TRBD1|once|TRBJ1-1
ASSLWTGGTGRKAF
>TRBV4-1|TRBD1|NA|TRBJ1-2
ASSQGQGSYGYT
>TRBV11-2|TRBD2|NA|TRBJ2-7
ASSLGALAGDEQY
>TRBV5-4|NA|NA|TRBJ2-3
ASSLKWGGPRFNTDTQY
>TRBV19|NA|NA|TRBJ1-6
ASSSGWRSPLH
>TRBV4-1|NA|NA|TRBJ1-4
ASSQEMREKLF
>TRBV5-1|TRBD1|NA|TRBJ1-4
ASSLAAGGGPNEKLF
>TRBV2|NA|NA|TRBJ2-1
ASTEGRTGEYNEQF
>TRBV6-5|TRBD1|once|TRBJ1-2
ASSTGTGNYGYT
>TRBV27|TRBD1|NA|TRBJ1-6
ASSIRDRENSPLH